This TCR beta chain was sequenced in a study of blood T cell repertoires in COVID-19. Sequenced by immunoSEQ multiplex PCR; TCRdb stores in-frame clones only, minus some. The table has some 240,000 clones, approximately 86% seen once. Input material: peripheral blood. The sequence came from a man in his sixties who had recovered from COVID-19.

The CDR3 loop is CASSPVDSTDTQYF. The CDR3 coding sequence is TGTGCCAGCTCACCAGTAGATAGCACAGATACGCAGTATTTT. The chain recombines TRBV18 with TRBJ2-3, with D unresolved. The CDR3 extends over 14 amino acids. CDR1 and CDR2 from the germline V gene are KGHSH and LQKENI. V was shortened by 2 bases and J by 0 bases, with 6 bases between the two germline ends.